A selection of T cell receptor beta chains follows, all from one sample in a study of cytomegalovirus exposure and HLA in healthy donors. TCRdb's copy holds only in-frame clones and misses some; the assay was immunoSEQ multiplex PCR. The profile shows 150,000 to 200,000 clones, over 80% of them singletons. Sequencing was done on a sample of PBMCs. These receptors originate from a man aged 35-49 years in good health and CMV-seronegative. CDR3s include the opening cysteine and the closing phenylalanine or tryptophan. D genes are given only for firm matches. The listing skips clone size in some rows; elsewhere it reads once, few, many or a size class.

D	length	size	V	J	DNA	CDR3
TRBD1	17	.	TRBV28	TRBJ2-7	TGTGCCAGCAGTTTATCCACTCCGGGACAGGGGAACGACGAGCAGTACTTC	CASSLSTPGQGNDEQYF
.	17	.	TRBV5-5	TRBJ2-2	TGTGCCAGCAGCTTGGCTAGGACGGGCCGGGGCACCGGGGAGCTGTTTTTT	CASSLARTGRGTGELFF
TRBD1	12	.	TRBV28	TRBJ1-2	TGTGCCAGCAGTGGCGGGACAGATGGCTACACCTTC	CASSGGTDGYTF
.	17	.	TRBV5-5	TRBJ1-5	TGTGCCAGCAGCTTGCGGGGGGTCTCCATAAGCAATCAGCCCCAGCATTTT	CASSLRGVSISNQPQHF
.	15	.	TRBV28	TRBJ1-3	TGTGCCAGCAGCTTCACAGGATCCTCTGGAAACACCATATATTTT	CASSFTGSSGNTIYF
TRBD1	15	.	TRBV7-9	TRBJ2-7	TGTGCCAGCAGCCCAGGGACAGGGGTAACCTACGAGCAGTACTTC	CASSPGTGVTYEQYF
TRBD2	16	.	TRBV11-2	TRBJ2-3	TGTGCCAGCAGCAATAGCGGGGGAAAGAGCACAGATACGCAGTATTTT	CASSNSGGKSTDTQYF
.	13	.	TRBV11-1	TRBJ2-3	TGTGCCAGCAGCCTCCGGGGCACAGATACGCAGTATTTT	CASSLRGTDTQYF
.	12	.	TRBV7-2	TRBJ2-7	TGTGCCAGCAGCTTATCCCTCTACGAGCAGTACTTC	CASSLSLYEQYF
.	15	.	TRBV5-1	TRBJ2-7	TGCGCCAGCAGCTTGGTAGGGGCAGCTTCCTACGAGCAGTACTTC	CASSLVGAASYEQYF
TRBD1	15	.	TRBV18	TRBJ1-5	TGTGCCAGCTCACCACCGGGACAGAGCAATCAGCCCCAGCATTTT	CASSPPGQSNQPQHF
TRBD2	15	.	TRBV29-1	TRBJ2-1	TGCAGCGCCTGGAACTACGGGACTAGCGGCAATGAGCAGTTCTTC	CSAWNYGTSGNEQFF
.	15	.	TRBV27	TRBJ2-1	TGTGCCAGCAGTAATACAGGGAGGGTCCGAAGCGAGCAGTTCTTC	CASSNTGRVRSEQFF
.	15	.	TRBV7-9	TRBJ2-7	TGTGCCAGCAGCTCAAGAAGACAGATTAACTACGAGCAGTACTTC	CASSSRRQINYEQYF
.	12	.	TRBV7-2	TRBJ2-7	TGTGCCAGCAGCCTTCCAGGGTACGAGCAGTACTTC	CASSLPGYEQYF
.	15	.	TRBV5-6	TRBJ2-7	TGTGCCAGCAGCTTGAGGGGACAATCCTCCTACGAGCAGTACTTC	CASSLRGQSSYEQYF
TRBD2	18	few	TRBV4-1	TRBJ2-3	TGCGCCAGCAGCTCCGGGGGGAAAGCGGGGGGGCGAGCAGATACGCAGTATTTT	CASSSGGKAGGRADTQYF
.	17	.	TRBV27	TRBJ2-1	TGTGCCAGCAGTTTACTCCTTAGGGGGCCCAGCGGGAATGAGCAGTTCTTC	CASSLLLRGPSGNEQFF
TRBD2	16	.	TRBV7-9	TRBJ2-2	TGTGCCAGCAGAAGACCGGGACTAGCGGACACCGGGGAGCTGTTTTTT	CASRRPGLADTGELFF